The present T cell receptor beta chain was sequenced within a study of T cells during gluten challenge in celiac disease (dated by TCRdb to 2016 to 2017). Some background on the complete study: Blood was collected at baseline, day 6 and day 14 of the challenge, and duodenal biopsies at baseline and day 14. Single-cell libraries were sequenced paired-end 250 bp and bulk libraries paired-end 300 bp on the Illumina MiSeq. General findings and caveats noted by the study authors: On day 6, circulating gluten-specific T cells had a lower sample-corrected Shannon diversity, showing that clonal expansion increased. Only a couple of patients with many gluten-specific T cells had their challenge samples analyzed by bulk sequencing. Across the 7 patients, roughly 11-45% of single-cell TCR-alpha/beta clonotypes seen at the latest time point had also been present at baseline, compared with about 52-56% in the bulk data. A peak in circulating gluten-specific T cells was observed on day 6, and the day-6 repertoire appeared to be composed largely of expanded preexisting memory clonotypes.

Blood cells were gated as tetramer-binding CD4+ effector-memory gut-homing T cells defined as CD3+, CD45RA-, CD62L- and integrin beta7+, with lineage markers excluded. Patients with treated celiac disease who followed a gluten-free diet went through a 14-day oral dietary gluten challenge so that recall of gluten-specific T cells could be studied. An Aria II cell sorter was used to sort cells as single cells, and also in bulk when tetramer-positive cells were relatively plentiful. Peripheral blood mononuclear cells were isolated using Ficoll density gradient centrifugation and were cryopreserved prior to staining. Before tetramer-binding CD4+ T cells were sorted, thawed cells were stained with a pool of PE-conjugated HLA-DQ:gluten tetramers that present immunodominant gluten epitopes. Following HLA-DQ:gluten tetramer staining, tetramer-based enrichment was performed on blood samples. The CDR3 holds 13 amino acids from the cysteine to the phenylalanine. Only CDR3 DNA is held: 39 bases, read in frame from base 1. As encoded in the germline V gene, CDR1 is SQVTM while CDR2 is ANQGSEA. V loses 2 bases, J loses 2 bases, and the germline ends lie 9 bases apart.

A note on this clonotype: No base quality values were provided; no much bigger clone lies one nucleotide off.

Library preparation employed 5' RACE. This sample was sequenced with an Illumina MiSeq. Bulk TCR libraries were prepared with a modified SMART protocol. In the source study's methods: Selected pRESTO steps were used to preprocess reads, and IMGT/HighV-QUEST was used to assign V, D, J genes and CDR3 junctions. Bulk sequences were retained only if found in at least two replicates with 10 or more cumulative reads. In samples containing more than 20 cells, repertoire diversity was estimated using an undersampling-corrected Shannon index. TCRdb reran the public reads through fastp at Q25 and MiXCR, keeping productive beta chains. Rows matching on CDR3 protein sequence are summarized as one entry with the most common DNA and genes. These V and J calls derive from TCRdb rather than the authors' analysis. This sample holds about 200 distinct CDR3 sequences; around 19% were observed only once. Together, the top ten hold 60% of the sample.

The rearrangement joined TRBV29-1 to TRBJ2-5; the D gene is possibly TRBD1 or TRBD2, with 5 bases matching each. This TCR was recovered from a male donor with celiac disease. Sequenced here: gluten-specific CD4+ T cells sorted from blood using tetramers, sampled at baseline or on day 6, 14 or 28 of gluten challenge (not recorded which). The CDR3 amino acid sequence is: CSVEWGWQETQYF. Here is the DNA: TGCAGCGTTGAATGGGGGTGGCAAGAGACCCAGTACTTC.